These 19 T cell receptor beta chains share one sample of origin, sequenced in a study of cytomegalovirus exposure and HLA in healthy donors. 13 Jbeta primers and 60 Vbeta primers were used for the PCR. Repertoires were generated with immunoSEQ multiplex PCR, while TCRdb's copy carries only in-frame clones and drops some. This sample's table has about 84,000 clones. The sample taken for sequencing was PBMCs. The receptors originated from a man aged 50 to 59 in good health and CMV-seronegative.

This rearrangement joins TRBV5-1 to TRBJ2-5; TRBD2 is a possible D gene (5 bases). Per the germline V gene, CDR1 is SGHRS and CDR2 is YFSETQ. Trimming cost V 5 bases and J 5 bases, with 13 bases left between them. The CDR3 consists of 13 residues. The CDR3, as DNA: TGCGCCAGCAGGACGTTTAGCGCGGAGACCCAGTACTTC. It is translated as CASRTFSAETQYF.

This chain joins TRBV10-3 and TRBJ1-2; 7 nucleotides agree with TRBD1. Germline V gene lookup returns CDR1 ENHRY and CDR2 SYGVKD. After removal of 5 bases from V and 5 bases from J, the junction contained 8 bases not matched to a gene. The CDR3 has 14 amino acids. CDR3 DNA sequence: TGTGCCATCAGTTCCGGGACAGACCTTTATGGCTACACCTTC. It encodes CAISSGTDLYGYTF.

This sequence joins TRBV6-4 and TRBJ1-5, with unresolved D. V was trimmed by 4 bases and J by 5 bases, leaving 6 bases between them. The CDR3 runs 12 residues. From germline, CDR1 is MRHNA and CDR2 SNTAGT. CDR3 DNA sequence: TGTGCCAGCAGTGTGTCGGATCAGCCCCAGCATTTT. Protein product: CASSVSDQPQHF.

V usage is TRBV19 and J usage is TRBJ1-2, with D uncertain. The CDR3 runs 12 residues. The V end was cut by 2 bases, the J end by 4 bases, with 5 bases between. Germline V gene data show CDR1 as LNHDA and CDR2 as SQIVND (reference sequence). CDR3: CASSIPGYGYTF. The CDR3 nucleotides are TGTGCCAGTAGTATACCCGGCTATGGCTACACCTTC.

J is TRBJ2-7 and V is TRBV5-1; 10 positions agree with TRBD2. Germline V gene lookup returns CDR1 SGHRS and CDR2 YFSETQ. The CDR3 length is 15 residues. Unmatched junction bases numbered 6, after V lost 2 bases and J lost 4 bases. This CDR3 reads CASSLLAGSRYEQYF. The CDR3 region has the DNA TGCGCCAGCAGCTTACTAGCGGGGAGCAGGTACGAGCAGTACTTC.

The rearrangement joins TRBV10-3 to TRBJ1-2, with a tentative D call TRBD1 (5 bases). V lost 2 bases, J lost 4 bases, and 8 bases lay in between. Per germline, CDR1 ENHRY and CDR2 SYGVKD. CDR3 length: 13 amino acids. The CDR3 DNA reads TGTGCCATCAGTGAGGACAGACCCTATGGCTACACCTTC. This encodes CAISEDRPYGYTF.

This rearrangement joins TRBV6-1 to TRBJ1-2; D perhaps matches TRBD1 (6 bases). This CDR3 spans 14 amino acids. Trimming cost V 5 bases and J 4 bases, with 14 bases left between them. Germline-derived CDR1 and CDR2 are MNHNS and SASEGT. The CDR3 DNA is TGTGCCAGCAGTCCCAGGGAGGGGGTCTATGGCTACACCTTC. Its translation: CASSPREGVYGYTF.

The chain is built from TRBV5-1 and TRBJ2-5; D is ambiguous. Germline V gene sequence: CDR1 SGHRS, CDR2 YFSETQ. With 5 bases removed from V and 1 base from J, the gap between germline ends came to 12 bases. The CDR3 is 14 residues long. In nucleotides, the CDR3 is TGCGCCAGCAGTCCAGGCCGCCTCCAAGAGACCCAGTACTTC. Its translation: CASSPGRLQETQYF.

The chain links TRBV19 to TRBJ2-7, with 9 nucleotides matching TRBD1. The CDR3 is made up of 15 amino acids. Germline values: CDR1 LNHDA, CDR2 SQIVND (reference sequence). The trim removed 6 bases at V and 3 bases at J, leaving 9 bases unmatched. As DNA, the CDR3 is TGTGCCAGTAGCCTCCGGGACAGGGCGATCTACGAGCAGTACTTC. This sequence encodes CASSLRDRAIYEQYF. Full variable domain (outside the CDR3, taken from reference TRBV19 and TRBJ2-7): DGGITQSPKYLFRKEGQNVTLSCEQNLNHDAMYWYRQDPGQGLRLIYYSQIVNDFQKGDIAEGYSVSREKKESFPLTVTSAQKNPTAFYLCASSLRDRAIYEQYFGPGTRLTVT.

The chain is built from TRBV4-1 and TRBJ2-3; D unclear. Germline loops: CDR1 MGHRA, CDR2 YSYEKL. CDR3 size: 14 residues. Between the trimmed V and J ends, which lost 2 bases and 2 bases, there was a span of 8 bases. CDR3 in amino acids: CASSQNTHTDTQYF. As DNA, the CDR3 is TGCGCCAGCAGCCAAAACACCCACACAGATACGCAGTATTTT.

V usage is TRBV18 and J usage is TRBJ1-3, with no clear D. V was shortened by 0 bases and J by 1 base, with 10 bases between the two germline ends. Germline V CDR1 and CDR2: KGHSH, LQKENI. The CDR3 sequence is 16 residues long. CDR3 coding DNA: TGTGCCAGCTCACCACCATTAGCCGGATCTGGAAACACCATATATTTT. As protein: CASSPPLAGSGNTIYF.

The rearrangement joins TRBV14 to TRBJ2-7, with no clear D. CDR1 SGHDN and CDR2 FVKESK come from the germline V gene. The CDR3 totals 11 residues. Trimming cost V 4 bases and J 2 bases, with 3 bases left between them. The CDR3 DNA reads TGTGCCAGCAGCCCCACCTACGAGCAGTACTTC. Amino acid sequence: CASSPTYEQYF.

The gene calls are TRBV28 and TRBJ1-2, with TRBD1 matching 7 bases. In germline, CDR1 is MDHEN, CDR2 SYDVKM. The CDR3 covers 14 residues. The J segment lost 7 bases and the V segment lost 1 base, leaving 6 bases of the junction unmatched. CDR3 protein: CASSLSRAGGGYTF. CDR3 sequence (DNA): TGTGCCAGCAGTTTATCACGGGCAGGGGGTGGCTACACCTTC.

The chain couples TRBV7-9 to TRBJ2-7, with 7 bases identical to TRBD2. V shed 3 bases and J 5 bases; nucleotides not matched to a gene: 7. Per the germline V gene, CDR1 is SEHNR and CDR2 is FQNEAQ (reference sequence). The CDR3 totals 14 residues. The CDR3 protein is CASSFGRAANEQYF. The CDR3 DNA is TGTGCCAGCAGCTTTGGGAGGGCAGCAAACGAGCAGTACTTC.

The chain is built from TRBV6-4 and TRBJ2-3, with 15 bases identical to TRBD2. This CDR3 is built from 17 residues. With V trimmed by 8 bases and J by 2 bases, 8 bases remained unmatched. Germline assignment: CDR1 MRHNA and CDR2 SNTAGT. The CDR3 DNA follows: TGTGCCAGCCTCTGGACTAGCGGGGGGGCACCCACAGATACGCAGTATTTT. Its protein product is CASLWTSGGAPTDTQYF.

The V call is TRBV4-1, the J call TRBJ2-7, with D possibly being TRBD1 (6 bases). CDR1 and CDR2 from the germline V gene are MGHRA and YSYEKL. CDR3 length: 15 amino acids. Between the trimmed V and J ends, which lost 4 bases and 2 bases, there was a span of 15 bases. The CDR3 DNA reads TGCGCCAGCAGCCCAGAACAGGGTATTGCCTACGAGCAGTACTTC. The encoded protein is CASSPEQGIAYEQYF.

The chain has TRBV19 and TRBJ2-5, with D perhaps matching TRBD1 (6 bases). The length of the CDR3 is 14 residues. Trimming cost V 3 bases and J 2 bases, with 10 bases left between them. Germline-derived CDR1 and CDR2 are LNHDA and SQIVND (reference sequence). This chain's CDR3 is CASSMKDSQETQYF. The CDR3 DNA follows: TGTGCCAGTAGTATGAAGGACAGTCAAGAGACCCAGTACTTC.

The gene calls are TRBV29-1 and TRBJ1-1; D call uncertain. Per germline, CDR1 SQVTM and CDR2 ANQGSEA. V was trimmed by 4 bases and J by 8 bases, leaving 11 bases between them. This CDR3 is built from 11 residues. CDR3 amino acids: CSVGGRREAFF. The DNA of the CDR3 is TGCAGCGTTGGTGGCAGAAGAGAAGCTTTCTTT.

The chain employs TRBV10-3 and TRBJ1-1; no firm D call. V gave up 4 bases and J gave up 0 bases, with 15 bases separating them. Germline V lookup: CDR1 ENHRY, CDR2 SYGVKD. The CDR3 contains 16 residues. The CDR3 coding sequence is TGTGCCATCAGTGGCCTCCGGTCCTCTGTGAACACTGAAGCTTTCTTT. Encoded protein: CAISGLRSSVNTEAFF.